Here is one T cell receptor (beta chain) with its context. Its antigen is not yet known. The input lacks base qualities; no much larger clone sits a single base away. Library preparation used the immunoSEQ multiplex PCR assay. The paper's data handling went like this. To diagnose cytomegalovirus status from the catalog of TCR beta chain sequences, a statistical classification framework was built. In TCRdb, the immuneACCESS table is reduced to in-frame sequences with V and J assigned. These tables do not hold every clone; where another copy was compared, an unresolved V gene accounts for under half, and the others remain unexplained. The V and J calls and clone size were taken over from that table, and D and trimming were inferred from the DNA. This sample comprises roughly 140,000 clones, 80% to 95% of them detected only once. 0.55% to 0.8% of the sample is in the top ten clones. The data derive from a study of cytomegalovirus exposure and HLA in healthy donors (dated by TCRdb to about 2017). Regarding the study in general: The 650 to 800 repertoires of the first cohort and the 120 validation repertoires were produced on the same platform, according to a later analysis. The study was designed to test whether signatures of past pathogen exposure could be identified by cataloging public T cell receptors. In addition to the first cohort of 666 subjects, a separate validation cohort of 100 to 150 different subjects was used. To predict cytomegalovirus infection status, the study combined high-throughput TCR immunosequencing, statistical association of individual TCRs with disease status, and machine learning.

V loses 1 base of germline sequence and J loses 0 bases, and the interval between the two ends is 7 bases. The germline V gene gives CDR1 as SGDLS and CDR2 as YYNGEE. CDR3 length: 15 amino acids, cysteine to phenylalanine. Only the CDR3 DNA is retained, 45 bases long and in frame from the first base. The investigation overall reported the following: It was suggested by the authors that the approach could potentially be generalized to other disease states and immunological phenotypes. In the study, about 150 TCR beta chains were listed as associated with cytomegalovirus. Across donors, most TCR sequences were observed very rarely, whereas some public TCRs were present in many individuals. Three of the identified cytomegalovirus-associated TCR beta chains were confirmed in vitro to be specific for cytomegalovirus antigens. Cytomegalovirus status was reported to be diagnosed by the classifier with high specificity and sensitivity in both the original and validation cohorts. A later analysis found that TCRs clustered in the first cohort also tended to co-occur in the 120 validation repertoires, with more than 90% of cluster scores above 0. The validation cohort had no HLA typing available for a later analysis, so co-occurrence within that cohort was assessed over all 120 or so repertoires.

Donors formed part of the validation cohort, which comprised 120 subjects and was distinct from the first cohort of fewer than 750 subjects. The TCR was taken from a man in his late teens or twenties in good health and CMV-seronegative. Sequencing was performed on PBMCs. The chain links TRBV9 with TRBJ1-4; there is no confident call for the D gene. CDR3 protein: CASSVLAATNEKLFF. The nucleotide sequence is TGTGCCAGCAGCGTATTGGCAGCAACTAATGAAAAACTGTTTTTT.